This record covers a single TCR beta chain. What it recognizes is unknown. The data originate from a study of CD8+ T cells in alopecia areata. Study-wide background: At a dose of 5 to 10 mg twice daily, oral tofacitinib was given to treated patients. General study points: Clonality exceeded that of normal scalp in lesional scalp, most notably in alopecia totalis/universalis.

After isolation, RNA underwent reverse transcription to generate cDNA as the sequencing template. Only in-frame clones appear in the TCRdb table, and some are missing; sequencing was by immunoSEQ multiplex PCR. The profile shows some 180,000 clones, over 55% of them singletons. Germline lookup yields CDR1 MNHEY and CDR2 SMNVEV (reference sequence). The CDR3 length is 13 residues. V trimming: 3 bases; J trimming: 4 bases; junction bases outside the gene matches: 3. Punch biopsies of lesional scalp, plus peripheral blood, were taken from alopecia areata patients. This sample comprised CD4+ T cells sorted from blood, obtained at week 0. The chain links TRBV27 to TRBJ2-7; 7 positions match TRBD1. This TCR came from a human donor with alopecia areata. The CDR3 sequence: CASSFTGDYEQYF. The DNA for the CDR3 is TGTGCCAGCAGTTTCACAGGGGATTACGAGCAGTACTTC.